This TCR beta chain was captured by sequencing in a study of CD8 T cells in ankylosing spondylitis listed by TCRdb under 2017. For the study in its entirety: The study profiled T cell receptor beta repertoires in healthy donors and ankylosing spondylitis patients to find disease-linked TCR variants. The full study cohort was made up of 20 to 25 ankylosing spondylitis patients and around 100 healthy donors. Peripheral blood samples were taken, and synovial fluid was additionally collected from ankylosing spondylitis patients. General conclusions and limits of the study: Some TCR beta motif variants had previously been reported in synovial fluid and blood of reactive arthritis patients, which suggested common disease-initiation mechanisms. A CD8+ phenotype was shown by the disease-linked clones, which were found at relatively low frequencies in peripheral blood. A TCR beta motif made up of several highly homologous amino acid variants appeared to be characteristic of blood from ankylosing spondylitis patients. The disease-linked clones were reported to be significantly enriched in matched synovial fluid samples from ankylosing spondylitis patients.

Clipping removes 6 bases from V and 4 bases from J, with 6 as the unmatched junction base count. According to the germline V gene (reference sequence), CDR1 reads DFQATT and CDR2 reads SNEGSKA. The CDR3 sequence holds 13 residues, the cysteine and phenylalanine included. Only the CDR3 portion is preserved as DNA: 39 bases, with reading frame beginning at the first base. A few counts support this clonotype. Its recognized antigen is unknown. The sample holds no much larger clone one base away, and base qualities are not on file. Sequencer: Illumina HiSeq 2500. Quantitative 5'-RACE with molecular barcodes was the method used to prepare the TCR beta libraries. In the authors' own workflow: To identify disease-linked TCR variants, a new computational method was used, one built on a probabilistic model of VDJ rearrangement. The public reads were run again by TCRdb, first through fastp at Q25 and then through MiXCR, and only productive beta chains were kept. Rows with a matching CDR3 protein are joined into one entry that keeps the most common DNA and genes. The V and J calls follow TCRdb's processing rather than the paper's. Counted in this sample were approximately 250,000 distinct CDR3 sequences; about 24% of them appeared once. Approximately 0.61% of the sample lies in the top ten.

Recombination linked TRBV20-1 to TRBJ2-3; 8 central bases correspond to TRBD1. What was sequenced was blood, either unsorted or a sorted T cell fraction (not recorded which). The sequence came from a male donor with ankylosing spondylitis or in good health (not recorded which). For the CDR3, the sequence is CSAPGGDADTQYF. The sequence in DNA is TGCAGTGCGCCAGGGGGCGATGCAGATACGCAGTATTTT.